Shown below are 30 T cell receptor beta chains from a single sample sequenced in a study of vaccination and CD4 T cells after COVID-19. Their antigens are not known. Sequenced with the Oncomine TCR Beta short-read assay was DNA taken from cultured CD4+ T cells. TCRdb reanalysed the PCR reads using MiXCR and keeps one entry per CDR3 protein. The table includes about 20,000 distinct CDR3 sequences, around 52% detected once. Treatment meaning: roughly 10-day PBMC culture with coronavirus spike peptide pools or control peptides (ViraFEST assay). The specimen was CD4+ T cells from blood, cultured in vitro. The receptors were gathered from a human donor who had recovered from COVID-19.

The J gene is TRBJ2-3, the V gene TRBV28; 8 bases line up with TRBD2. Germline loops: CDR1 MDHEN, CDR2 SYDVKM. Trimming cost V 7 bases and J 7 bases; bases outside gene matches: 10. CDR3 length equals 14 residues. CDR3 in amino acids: CASKLAELMNTQYF. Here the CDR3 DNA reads TGTGCCAGCAAACTAGCGGAGTTAATGAATACGCAGTATTTT.

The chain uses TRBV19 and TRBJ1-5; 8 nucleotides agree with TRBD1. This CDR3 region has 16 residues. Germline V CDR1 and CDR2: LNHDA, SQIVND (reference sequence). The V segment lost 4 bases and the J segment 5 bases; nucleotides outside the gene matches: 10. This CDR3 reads CASSTRTGLPYQPQHF. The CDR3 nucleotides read TGTGCCAGTAGTACCCGGACAGGGTTACCCTATCAGCCCCAGCATTTT.

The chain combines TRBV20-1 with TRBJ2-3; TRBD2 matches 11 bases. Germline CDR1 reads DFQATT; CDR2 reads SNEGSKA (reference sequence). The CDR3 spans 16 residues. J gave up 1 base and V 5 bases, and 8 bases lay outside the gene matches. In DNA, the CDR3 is TGCAGTGCTCCAGGGGATAGCGGGGGGGGCACAGATACGCAGTATTTT. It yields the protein CSAPGDSGGGTDTQYF.

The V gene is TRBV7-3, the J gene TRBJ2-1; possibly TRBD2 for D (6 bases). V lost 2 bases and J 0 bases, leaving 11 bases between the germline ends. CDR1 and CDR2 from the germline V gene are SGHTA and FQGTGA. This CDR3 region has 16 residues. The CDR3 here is CASSLDGGGSYNEQFF. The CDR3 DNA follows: TGTGCCAGCAGCTTAGATGGGGGAGGCTCCTACAATGAGCAGTTCTTC.

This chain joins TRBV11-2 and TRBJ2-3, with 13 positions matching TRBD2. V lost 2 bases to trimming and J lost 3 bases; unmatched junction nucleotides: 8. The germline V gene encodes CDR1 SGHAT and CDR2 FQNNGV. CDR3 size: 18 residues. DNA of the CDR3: TGTGCCAGCAGCTTACGGACTAGCGGGAGCTGGGGGACAGATACGCAGTATTTT. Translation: CASSLRTSGSWGTDTQYF.

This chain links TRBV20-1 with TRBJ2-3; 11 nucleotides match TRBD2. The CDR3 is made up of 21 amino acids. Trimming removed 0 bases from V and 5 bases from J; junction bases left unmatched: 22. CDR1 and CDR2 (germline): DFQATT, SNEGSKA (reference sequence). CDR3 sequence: CSARDLTATSGDLRAQDTQYF. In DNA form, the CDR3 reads TGCAGTGCTAGAGATCTTACCGCGACTAGCGGGGACTTACGGGCGCAAGATACGCAGTATTTT.

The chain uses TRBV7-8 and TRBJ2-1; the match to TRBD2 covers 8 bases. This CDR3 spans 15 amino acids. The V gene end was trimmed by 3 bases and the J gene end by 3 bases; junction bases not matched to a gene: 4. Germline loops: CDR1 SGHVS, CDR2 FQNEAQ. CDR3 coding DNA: TGTGCCAGCAGCTTCTTACTAGCGGTCTACAATGAGCAGTTCTTC. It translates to CASSFLLAVYNEQFF.

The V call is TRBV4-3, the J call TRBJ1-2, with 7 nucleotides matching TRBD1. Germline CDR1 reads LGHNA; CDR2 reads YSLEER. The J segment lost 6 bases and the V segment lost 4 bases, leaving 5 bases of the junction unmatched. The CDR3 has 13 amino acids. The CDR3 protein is CASSPGQGDGYTF. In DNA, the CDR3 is TGCGCCAGCAGCCCCGGGCAGGGGGATGGCTACACCTTC.

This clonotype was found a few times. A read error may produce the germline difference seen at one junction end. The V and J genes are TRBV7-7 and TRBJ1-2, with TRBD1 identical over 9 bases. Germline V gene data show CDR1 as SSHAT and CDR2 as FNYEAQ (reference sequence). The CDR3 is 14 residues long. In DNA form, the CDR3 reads TGTGCTAGCAGCTTAGATACAGGGGGCCGAGGCTACACCTTC. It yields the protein CASSLDTGGRGYTF.

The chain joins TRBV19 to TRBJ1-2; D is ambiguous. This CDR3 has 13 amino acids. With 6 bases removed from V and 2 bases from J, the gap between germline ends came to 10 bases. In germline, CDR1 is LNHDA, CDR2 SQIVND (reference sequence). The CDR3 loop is CASRPTGNYGYTF. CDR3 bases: TGTGCCAGTAGACCCACCGGGAACTATGGCTACACCTTC.

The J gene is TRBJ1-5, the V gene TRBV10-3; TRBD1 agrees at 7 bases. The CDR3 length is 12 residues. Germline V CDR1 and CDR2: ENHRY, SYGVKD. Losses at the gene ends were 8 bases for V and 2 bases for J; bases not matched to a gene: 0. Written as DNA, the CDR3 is TGTGCCATCGGACAGGGCAATCAGCCCCAGCATTTT. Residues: CAIGQGNQPQHF.

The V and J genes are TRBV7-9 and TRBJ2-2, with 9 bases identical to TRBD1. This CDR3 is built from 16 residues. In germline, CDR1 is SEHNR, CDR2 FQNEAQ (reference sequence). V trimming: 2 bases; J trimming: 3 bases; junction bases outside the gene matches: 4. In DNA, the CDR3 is TGTGCCAGCAGCTTAACGGGACAGGGAGACACCGGGGAGCTGTTTTTT. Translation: CASSLTGQGDTGELFF.

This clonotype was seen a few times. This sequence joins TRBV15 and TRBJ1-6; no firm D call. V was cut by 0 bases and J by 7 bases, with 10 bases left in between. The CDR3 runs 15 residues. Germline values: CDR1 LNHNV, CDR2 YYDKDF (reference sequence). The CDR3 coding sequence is TGTGCCACCAGCAGAGATAATGCTGGGAATTCACCCCTCCACTTT. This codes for CATSRDNAGNSPLHF.

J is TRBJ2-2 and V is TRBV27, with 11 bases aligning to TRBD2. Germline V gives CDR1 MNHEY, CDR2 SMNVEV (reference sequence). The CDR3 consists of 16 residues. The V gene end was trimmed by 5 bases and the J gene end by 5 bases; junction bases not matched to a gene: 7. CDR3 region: CASSPQLAGVTGELFF. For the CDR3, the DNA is TGTGCCAGCAGTCCTCAACTAGCGGGAGTAACCGGGGAGCTGTTTTTT.

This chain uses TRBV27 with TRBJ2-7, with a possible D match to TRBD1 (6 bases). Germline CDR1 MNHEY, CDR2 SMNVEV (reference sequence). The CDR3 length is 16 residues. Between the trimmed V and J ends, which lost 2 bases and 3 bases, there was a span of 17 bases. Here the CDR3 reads CASSLGRVRGGYEQYF. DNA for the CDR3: TGTGCCAGCAGTTTAGGAAGGGTTAGAGGGGGCTACGAGCAGTACTTC.

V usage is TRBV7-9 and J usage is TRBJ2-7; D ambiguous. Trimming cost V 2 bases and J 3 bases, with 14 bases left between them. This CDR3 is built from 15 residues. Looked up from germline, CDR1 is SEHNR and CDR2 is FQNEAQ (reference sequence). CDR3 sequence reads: CASSLSLGPYYEQYF. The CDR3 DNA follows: TGTGCCAGCAGCTTAAGTCTTGGGCCCTACTACGAGCAGTACTTC.

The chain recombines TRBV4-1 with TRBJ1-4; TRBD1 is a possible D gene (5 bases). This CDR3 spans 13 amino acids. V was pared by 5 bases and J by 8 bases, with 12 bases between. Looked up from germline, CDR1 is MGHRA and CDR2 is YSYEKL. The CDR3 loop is CASSITGGEKLFF. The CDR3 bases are TGCGCCAGCAGCATAACTGGGGGGGAAAAACTGTTTTTT.

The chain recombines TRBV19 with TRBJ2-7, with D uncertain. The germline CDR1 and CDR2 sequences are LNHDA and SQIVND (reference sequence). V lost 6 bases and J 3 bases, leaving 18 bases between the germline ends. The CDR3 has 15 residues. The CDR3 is CASSVTSLTFYEQYF. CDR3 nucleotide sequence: TGTGCCAGTAGCGTGACATCTCTCACGTTCTACGAGCAGTACTTC. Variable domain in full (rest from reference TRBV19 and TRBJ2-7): DGGITQSPKYLFRKEGQNVTLSCEQNLNHDAMYWYRQDPGQGLRLIYYSQIVNDFQKGDIAEGYSVSREKKESFPLTVTSAQKNPTAFYLCASSVTSLTFYEQYFGPGTRLTVT.

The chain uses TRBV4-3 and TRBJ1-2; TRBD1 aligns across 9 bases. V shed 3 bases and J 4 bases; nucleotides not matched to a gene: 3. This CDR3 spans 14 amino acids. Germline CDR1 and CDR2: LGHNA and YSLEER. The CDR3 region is CASSQDRGAYGYTF. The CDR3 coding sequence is TGCGCCAGCAGCCAGGACAGGGGAGCCTATGGCTACACCTTC.

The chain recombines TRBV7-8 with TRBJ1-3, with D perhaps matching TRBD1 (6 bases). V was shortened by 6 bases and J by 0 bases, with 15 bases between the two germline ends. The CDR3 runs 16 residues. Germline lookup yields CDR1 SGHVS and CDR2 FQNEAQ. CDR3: CASSLSGAPSGNTIYF. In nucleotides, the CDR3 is TGTGCCAGCAGTTTGTCGGGGGCCCCCTCTGGAAACACCATATATTTT.

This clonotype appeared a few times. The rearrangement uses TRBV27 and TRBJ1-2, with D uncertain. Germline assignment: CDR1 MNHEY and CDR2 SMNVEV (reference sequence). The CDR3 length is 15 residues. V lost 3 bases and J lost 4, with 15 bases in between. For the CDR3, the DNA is TGTGCCAGCAGTTTTCGGGCAGGTTCTCCCTATGGCTACACCTTC. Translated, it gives CASSFRAGSPYGYTF.

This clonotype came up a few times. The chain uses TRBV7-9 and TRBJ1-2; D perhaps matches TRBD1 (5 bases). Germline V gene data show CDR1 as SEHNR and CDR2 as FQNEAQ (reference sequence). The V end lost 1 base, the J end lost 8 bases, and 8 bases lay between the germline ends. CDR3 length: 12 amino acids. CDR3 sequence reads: CASSLEEGGYTF. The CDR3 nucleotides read TGTGCCAGCAGCTTAGAGGAGGGGGGCTACACCTTC.

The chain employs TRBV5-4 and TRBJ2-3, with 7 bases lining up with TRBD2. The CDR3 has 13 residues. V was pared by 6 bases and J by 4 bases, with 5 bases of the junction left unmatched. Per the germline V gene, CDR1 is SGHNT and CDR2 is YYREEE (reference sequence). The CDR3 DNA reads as TGTGCCAGCATGGGAGGGCCGGCAGATACGCAGTATTTT. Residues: CASMGGPADTQYF.

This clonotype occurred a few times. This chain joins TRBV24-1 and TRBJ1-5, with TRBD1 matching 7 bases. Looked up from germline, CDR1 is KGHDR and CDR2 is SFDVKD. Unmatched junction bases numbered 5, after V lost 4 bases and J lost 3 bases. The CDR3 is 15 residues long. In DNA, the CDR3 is TGTGCCACCAGTGACCCGGGACAGTTCAATCAGCCCCAGCATTTT. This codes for CATSDPGQFNQPQHF.

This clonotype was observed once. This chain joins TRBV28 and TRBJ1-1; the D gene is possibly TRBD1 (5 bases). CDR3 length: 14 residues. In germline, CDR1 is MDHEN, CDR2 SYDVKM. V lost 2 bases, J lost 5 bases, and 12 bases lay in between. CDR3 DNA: TGTGCCAGCAGTTTACCGGGGGGTGGGACTGAAGCTTTCTTT. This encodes CASSLPGGGTEAFF.

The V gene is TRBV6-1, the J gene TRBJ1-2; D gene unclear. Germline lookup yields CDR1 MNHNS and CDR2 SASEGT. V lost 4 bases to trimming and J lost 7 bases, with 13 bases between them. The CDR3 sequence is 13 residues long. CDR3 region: CASSAAGIGGYTF. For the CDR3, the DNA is TGTGCCAGCAGTGCCGCAGGAATTGGTGGCTACACCTTC.

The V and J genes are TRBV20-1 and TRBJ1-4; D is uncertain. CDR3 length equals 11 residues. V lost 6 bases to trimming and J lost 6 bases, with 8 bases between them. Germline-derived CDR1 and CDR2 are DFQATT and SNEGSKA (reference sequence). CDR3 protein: CSALEDEKLFF. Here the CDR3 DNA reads TGCAGTGCCCTGGAAGATGAAAAACTGTTTTTT.

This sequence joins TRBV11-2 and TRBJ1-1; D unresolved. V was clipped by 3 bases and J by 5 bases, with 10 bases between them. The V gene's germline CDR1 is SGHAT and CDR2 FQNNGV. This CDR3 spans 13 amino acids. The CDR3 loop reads CASSFGSGTEAFF. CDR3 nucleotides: TGTGCCAGCAGCTTTGGGTCTGGAACTGAAGCTTTCTTT.

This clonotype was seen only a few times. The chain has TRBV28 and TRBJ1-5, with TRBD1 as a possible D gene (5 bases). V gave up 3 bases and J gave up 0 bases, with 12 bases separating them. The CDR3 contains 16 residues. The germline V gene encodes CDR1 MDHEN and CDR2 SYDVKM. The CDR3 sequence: CASSFGRVLSNQPQHF. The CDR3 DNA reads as TGTGCCAGCAGTTTTGGCAGGGTCCTTAGCAATCAGCCCCAGCATTTT.

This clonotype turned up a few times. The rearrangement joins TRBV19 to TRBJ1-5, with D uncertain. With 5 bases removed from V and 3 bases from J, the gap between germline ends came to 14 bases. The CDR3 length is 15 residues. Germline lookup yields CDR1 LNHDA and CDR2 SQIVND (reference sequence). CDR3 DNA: TGTGCCAGTAGTCGCCAAGGCAGTTTCAATCAGCCCCAGCATTTT. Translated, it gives CASSRQGSFNQPQHF.